This TCR beta chain emerged from a study of blood T cell repertoires in COVID-19 (dated by TCRdb to 2018 to 2020). Study-level background: Samples covering the acute and convalescent phases of COVID-19 were provided by collaborators in the United States, Italy and Spain. The prospective study material was composed of cDNA or gDNA derived from T cells, B-cell-depleted T cells, or PBMCs. Subjects who had been exposed to COVID-19, were actively infected with it, or had recovered from it provided the deeply sampled blood TCRbeta repertoires that made up the dataset. The repertoires were released in a freely available public database intended as a resource for research on the immune response to SARS-CoV-2. The samples were drawn from the first 160 participants of the ongoing ImmuneRACE study and from over a thousand subjects provided by 6 global collaborators. A de-identified subject ID, COVID-19 status, age in years and sex were almost always included in the sample metadata. Where HLA class I and class II types were available, the types were taken from metadata supplied by the sample provider, not from assay-based typing. Findings and caveats that apply to the study as a whole: Clinical and demographic metadata were provided uncurated, with the amount varying by source and participant.

The V end gives up 5 bases and the J end 1 base, leaving 6 bases in the junction not matched to a gene. As encoded in the germline V gene, CDR1 is SGHTA while CDR2 is FQGNSA. The CDR3 runs 17 amino acids, cysteine and phenylalanine included. Kept here is only the CDR3 DNA, which spans 51 bases and is read in frame from base 1. TCRbeta CDR3 regions were amplified from genomic DNA by means of the immunoSEQ Assay, a bias-controlled multiplex PCR. The paper's data handling went like this. Nucleated cell counts per sample were estimated from amplification of reference gene primers within the assay. To quantify the absolute abundance of each unique TCRbeta CDR3 rearrangement, sequence reads were collapsed and filtered. For each sample, productive Simpson clonality was calculated by taking the square root of Simpson's diversity index across productive rearrangements. This is the immuneACCESS table as TCRdb keeps it, with only in-frame sequences that have V and J called. A part of the clones is gone; compared with another copy, unresolved V genes explain less than half, and the rest is unexplained. That table is the source of V, J and clone size, and D and trimming were worked out from the DNA. The sample table lists about 70,000 clones, approximately 78% of them with a count of one. Of the sample, around 5% is held by the ten largest clones.

Comments on this clone: Its binding antigen is unknown. Per-base quality was not reported, and no clone a single base away is much larger than it.

Whole blood was collected in K2EDTA tubes by collaborating institutions according to the institutions' own protocols. For TCRbeta analysis, collaborator samples were shipped as frozen whole blood, as isolated PBMCs, or as DNA extracted from either sample type. Sample: peripheral blood. The sequence is built from TRBV7-2 and TRBJ2-5; 14 bases in between match TRBD2. This receptor was identified in a woman aged 80 or over with active or convalescent COVID-19. The sequenced DNA is TGTGCCAGCAGCGCCGGGACTAGCGGGAGAGCCCAAGAGACCCAGTACTTC. Its translation is CASSAGTSGRAQETQYF.